This TCR beta chain came from a study of T-cell reconstitution after alpha-beta-depleted transplantation in children. As regards this clonotype: Its cognate antigen is unknown.

Germline CDR1 is DFQATT and CDR2 is SNEGSKA (reference sequence). Trimming cost V 6 bases and J 1 base, with 11 bases left between them. This CDR3 is 13 amino acids long. During its preparation, the TCRbeta library received unique molecular identifiers. Via MiXCR, TCRdb re-called the PCR reads, giving one row per CDR3 protein. The table lists some 110,000 distinct CDR3 sequences, approximately 10% of them singletons. General observations from the study: TCRbeta diversity was high at day 60 in some patients (a result of surviving recipient T cells and thymic progenitors).

The chain links TRBV20-1 to TRBJ2-3; D remains unclear. This receptor was taken from a boy aged 2 to 10 with acute lymphoblastic leukemia, due to receive a stem cell transplant. Sequencing was performed on PBMCs, taken before TCRalphabeta/CD19-depleted stem cell transplant. The CDR3 bases are TGCAGTGCCCCCCGTGGAGGCACAGATACGCAGTATTTT. Protein product: CSAPRGGTDTQYF.